This T cell receptor beta chain was profiled in a study of CD8 T cells in ankylosing spondylitis. Overall study results and limits: Clones linked to the disease showed a CD8+ phenotype. They occurred at relatively low frequencies in peripheral blood. Reportedly, significant enrichment of disease-linked clones occurred in matched ankylosing spondylitis synovial fluid.

The V gene lost 6 bases and the J gene lost 0 bases, with 11 bases spanning the gap. The CDR3 totals 14 residues. This clonotype appeared many times. Its matching antigen is unknown. Scientists made TCR beta libraries using quantitative 5'-RACE with molecular barcodes. TCRdb re-called the 5' RACE reads through MiXCR, storing one row per CDR3 protein. The sample includes some 100,000 distinct CDR3 sequences, roughly 8.7% seen only once; the top ten take more than 9.5%. Sequenced: blood, either unsorted or a sorted T cell fraction (not recorded which). This TCR came from a male donor with ankylosing spondylitis or in good health (not recorded which). The chain couples TRBV12-3 or TRBV12-4 to TRBJ1-1, with D perhaps TRBD1 (5 bases). The CDR3 sequence: CASSLLTVNTEAFF. The CDR3 DNA reads TGTGCCAGCAGCTTACTGACAGTGAACACTGAAGCTTTCTTT.